A single sample is the source of the 23 T cell receptor beta chains below, sequenced in a study of blood T cells in healthy people across ages. A second roughly 7 to 11 cycle PCR used barcoded and J-beta primers. TCRdb reprocessed the 5' RACE reads with MiXCR, giving one entry per CDR3 protein. This table holds 700,000 to 900,000 distinct CDR3 sequences, roughly 25% found once. A further study also used this sample, focusing on T cells of mothers and their children.

Sequenced input: blood. The source of these receptors is a boy younger than 18 in good health.

In this sample, this clonotype turned up a few times. The CDR3 spells CASSVRDRVSLENTGELFF. In nucleotides, the CDR3 is TGTGCCAGCAGCGTCCGGGACAGGGTCTCCTTAGAAAACACCGGGGAGCTGTTTTTT. V and J are TRBV9 and TRBJ2-2, with 9 bases lining up with TRBD1. Unmatched junction bases numbered 13, after V lost 2 bases and J lost 2 bases. Germline CDR1 SGDLS, CDR2 YYNGEE. The CDR3 spans 19 residues.

The table lists this clonotype with a few counts. This sequence joins TRBV2 and TRBJ2-7; no reliable D call. CDR1 is SNHLY and CDR2 is FYNNEI in the germline V gene. V gave up 5 bases and J gave up 4 bases, with 21 bases separating them. There are 16 residues in the CDR3. The CDR3 coding sequence is TGTGCCAGCAGTCAAACTAAGGCTGCCCGAAGGTACGAGCAGTACTTC. It specifies CASSQTKAARRYEQYF. The entire variable domain, with the rest obtained from reference TRBV2 and TRBJ2-7, is as follows: EPEVTQTPSHQVTQMGQEVILRCVPISNHLYFYWYRQILGQKVEFLVSFYNNEISEKSEIFDDQFSVERPDGSNFTLKIRSTKLEDSAMYFCASSQTKAARRYEQYFGPGTRLTVT.

This clonotype was detected only once. This chain uses TRBV29-1 with TRBJ2-2; D might be TRBD2 (6 bases). Trimming removed 1 base from V and 2 bases from J, with 14 bases in between. CDR3 size: 16 residues. Germline V gives CDR1 SQVTM, CDR2 ANQGSEA. DNA for the CDR3: TGCAGCGTTGAAGTGAGGAGGGTTGGAAACACCGGGGAGCTGTTTTTT. It yields the protein CSVEVRRVGNTGELFF.

The chain combines TRBV7-3 with TRBJ2-5, with TRBD2 matching over 9 bases. The J call is uncertain, as TRBJ2-1 better fits the DNA end. The CDR3 has 14 amino acids. Germline V gives CDR1 SGHTA, CDR2 FQGTGA. CDR3 region: CASSPGLAMHEQFF. In DNA, the CDR3 is TGTGCCAGCAGCCCCGGACTAGCGATGCATGAGCAGTTCTTC.

The chain joins TRBV6-5 to TRBJ1-1, with D uncertain. The CDR3 consists of 14 residues. Germline V gene sequence: CDR1 MNHEY, CDR2 SVGAGI. V lost 6 bases, J lost 5 bases, and 16 bases lay in between. CDR3 DNA: TGTGCCAGCAGGGCTCCGGGCGCGGGGACTGAAGCTTTCTTT. Protein sequence: CASRAPGAGTEAFF.

This clonotype came up a few times. This chain connects TRBV20-1 to TRBJ2-7; 9 positions agree with TRBD1. CDR3 length: 13 amino acids. Germline V gene lookup returns CDR1 DFQATT and CDR2 SNEGSKA (reference sequence). Trimming at V came to 2 bases and at J to 3 bases, leaving 2 bases not matched to a gene. The CDR3 DNA reads as TGCAGTGCTAGACGGGGACAGGGCTACGAGCAGTACTTC. Translated: CSARRGQGYEQYF.

The chain employs TRBV29-1 and TRBJ2-7; the match to TRBD1 covers 8 bases. Trimming removed 7 bases from V and 0 bases from J; junction bases left unmatched: 11. Germline V lookup: CDR1 SQVTM, CDR2 ANQGSEA. The CDR3 loop spans 15 amino acids. The CDR3 here is CSGGTGRRGSYEQYF. DNA for the CDR3: TGCAGCGGCGGGACAGGCCGGCGGGGCTCCTACGAGCAGTACTTC.

The chain employs TRBV12-3 or TRBV12-4 and TRBJ1-1, with no clear D. Trimming pared 5 bases from V and 1 base from J, leaving 17 bases between. The CDR3 length is 16 residues. DNA of the CDR3: TGTGCCAGCAGTCTCGGCCTCTGGGCAGAGAACACTGAAGCTTTCTTT. Translated, it gives CASSLGLWAENTEAFF.

This clonotype was found many times. The J gene is TRBJ2-1, the V gene TRBV3-1; D possibly corresponds to TRBD2 (5 bases). Germline lookup yields CDR1 LGHDT and CDR2 YNNKEL (reference sequence). Between the trimmed V and J ends, which lost 2 bases and 1 base, there was a span of 6 bases. There are 14 residues in the CDR3. The CDR3 here is CASSQLASYNEQFF. In DNA form, the CDR3 reads TGTGCCAGCAGCCAACTAGCATCCTACAATGAGCAGTTCTTC.

This clonotype was recorded a few times. Given the absence of the conserved phenylalanine or tryptophan at the CDR3 end, a read error is likely. The J gene is TRBJ1-4, the V gene TRBV4-1; 7 bases line up with TRBD1. Germline V gene data show CDR1 as MGHRA and CDR2 as YSYEKL. The CDR3 length is 18 residues. The J segment lost 3 bases and the V segment lost 2 bases, leaving 12 bases of the junction unmatched. The CDR3 coding sequence is TGCGCCAGCAGCCAATCGACAGGGATCATCGGGGCTAATGAAAAACTGTTTTCT. It yields the protein CASSQSTGIIGANEKLFS.

The CDR3 spells CASSPFGDRGLGETQYF. The DNA of the CDR3 is TGTGCCAGCAGTCCCTTTGGGGACAGGGGGCTAGGTGAGACCCAGTACTTC. The chain has TRBV12-3 or TRBV12-4 and TRBJ2-1; 12 bases map to TRBD1. The DNA end is more similar to TRBJ2-5, so the J call may be wrong. The CDR3 sequence is 17 residues long.

The chain employs TRBV30 and TRBJ1-3, with D possibly matching TRBD1 (5 bases). Germline V lookup: CDR1 GTSNPN, CDR2 SVGIG (reference sequence). V lost 2 bases, J lost 9 bases, and 14 bases lay in between. The CDR3 totals 13 residues. The CDR3 DNA reads as TGTGCCTGGAGTCCCAGGGCTGCGAGCACCATATATTTT. This translates into CAWSPRAASTIYF.

The chain couples TRBV6-4 to TRBJ2-5; D is undetermined. The CDR3 has 14 amino acids. Between the trimmed V and J ends, which lost 3 bases and 4 bases, there was a span of 12 bases. Germline-derived CDR1 and CDR2 are MRHNA and SNTAGT. CDR3 region: CASSEDMGIETQYF. The CDR3 coding sequence is TGTGCCAGCAGTGAAGACATGGGGATAGAGACCCAGTACTTC.

The CDR3 DNA reads as TGTGCCACCAGCAGAGATCCGGGCAGAGCCTACGAGCAGTACTTC. It encodes CATSRDPGRAYEQYF. V and J are TRBV15 and TRBJ2-7; unclear D gene. Germline V lookup: CDR1 LNHNV, CDR2 YYDKDF (reference sequence). CDR3 size: 15 residues. V lost 0 bases and J lost 2, with 11 bases in between. Looking up the rest from reference TRBV15 and TRBJ2-7 gives the full variable domain: DAMVIQNPRYQVTQFGKPVTLSCSQTLNHNVMYWYQQKSSQAPKLLFHYYDKDFNNEADTPDNFQSRRPNTSFCFLDIRSPGLGDTAMYLCATSRDPGRAYEQYFGPGTRLTVT.

This clonotype has just a few counts. The V and J genes are TRBV20-1 and TRBJ1-6; D unresolved. CDR1 is DFQATT, CDR2 SNEGSKA, per germline (reference sequence). V dropped 0 bases and J dropped 2 bases, with 11 bases sitting between them. The CDR3 runs to 16 residues. The CDR3 nucleotides are TGCAGTGCTAGAGATATGAGTTGGGCCTATAATTCACCCCTCCACTTT. This codes for CSARDMSWAYNSPLHF.

This clonotype was detected only a few times. The chain recombines TRBV28 with TRBJ1-4, with no clear D. Germline V gene sequence: CDR1 MDHEN, CDR2 SYDVKM. The ends were cut back, 2 bases at V and 6 bases at J, with 10 bases in the middle. The CDR3 loop spans 14 amino acids. CDR3 in amino acids: CASSLRGWDEKLFF. In nucleotides, the CDR3 is TGTGCCAGCAGTTTACGAGGGTGGGATGAAAAACTGTTTTTT.

This clonotype has a handful of counts. CDR3: CASRGQVGDTEAFF. For the CDR3, the DNA is TGTGCCAGTAGGGGGCAAGTAGGGGACACTGAAGCTTTCTTT. J is TRBJ1-1 and V is TRBV19, with D maybe TRBD1 (5 bases). The CDR3 contains 14 residues. Germline lookup yields CDR1 LNHDA and CDR2 SQIVND (reference sequence). Trimming left V 6 bases short and J 3 bases short, with 14 bases between.

This clonotype was found a few times. The chain recombines TRBV12-3 or TRBV12-4 with TRBJ2-1, with unresolved D. This CDR3 region has 13 residues. The V gene lost 9 bases and the J gene lost 5 bases, with 14 bases spanning the gap. The CDR3 region is CASQSDPNNEQFF. The CDR3, as DNA: TGTGCCAGTCAGTCGGACCCTAACAATGAGCAGTTCTTC.

This clonotype has a handful of counts. This chain uses TRBV7-3 with TRBJ1-1; D is uncertain. CDR1 is SGHTA, CDR2 FQGTGA, per germline. V was pared by 1 base and J by 7 bases, with 10 bases between. This CDR3 comprises 13 residues. The CDR3 DNA reads TGTGCCAGCAGCTTAAATGCGATAGGTGAAGCTTTCTTT. Translating it yields CASSLNAIGEAFF.

This clonotype occurred a few times. V is TRBV5-1 and J is TRBJ2-1, with D tentatively TRBD2 (6 bases). Germline values: CDR1 SGHRS, CDR2 YFSETQ. Deletions cut 0 bases from V and 7 bases from J, with 17 bases between. The CDR3 consists of 16 residues. This CDR3 is CASSLGVSGLWNEQFF. The CDR3 coding sequence is TGCGCCAGCAGCTTGGGGGTGTCGGGACTGTGGAATGAGCAGTTCTTC.

This clonotype was seen a single time. The V gene is TRBV10-3, the J gene TRBJ1-3; 9 bases line up with TRBD1. This CDR3 spans 15 amino acids. Trimming at V came to 6 bases and at J to 4 bases, leaving 7 bases not matched to a gene. Germline lookup yields CDR1 ENHRY and CDR2 SYGVKD. CDR3 bases: TGTGCCATCAGCCAAGGGGACAGGGACGGAAACACCATATATTTT. It codes for CAISQGDRDGNTIYF.

The V gene is TRBV9, the J gene TRBJ2-2; 9 bases map to TRBD1. CDR1 and CDR2 from the germline V gene are SGDLS and YYNGEE. V was clipped by 0 bases and J by 3 bases; unmatched bases: 9. The CDR3 consists of 18 residues. The CDR3 loop reads CASSVAGTGGAYTGELFF. The CDR3 coding sequence is TGTGCCAGCAGCGTAGCGGGAACAGGGGGCGCCTACACCGGGGAGCTGTTTTTT.

This chain uses TRBV7-2 with TRBJ2-5; 10 bases are a match to TRBD2. The CDR3 contains 17 residues. V lost 3 bases and J lost 1; bases outside the gene matches: 8. Germline CDR1 SGHTA, CDR2 FQGNSA. CDR3 coding DNA: TGTGCCAGCAGCTTGAGCCTAGCGGGGGTGGCCCAAGAGACCCAGTACTTC. It codes for CASSLSLAGVAQETQYF.